The 15 T cell receptor beta chains presented below share a single source sample, sequenced in a study of PD-1 blockade in classical Hodgkin lymphoma. Sample time point: cycle 4 day 1 (C4D1), after six to seven weeks of nivolumab. With no exception, relapse followed autologous stem cell transplantation in all patients, and brentuximab vedotin exposure varied. TCRdb's table, derived via immunoSEQ multiplex PCR, lists solely in-frame clones and lacks some. The table lists some 93,000 clones, about 83% of them singletons. The material was peripheral blood mononuclear cells (PBMCs), obtained before the fourth cycle of nivolumab. These receptors were taken from a human donor with classical Hodgkin lymphoma.

The rearrangement uses TRBV27 and TRBJ1-6, with D maybe TRBD1 (5 bases). The CDR3 spans 16 residues. Trimming removed 0 bases from V and 6 bases from J, with 12 bases in between. Germline V lookup: CDR1 MNHEY, CDR2 SMNVEV (reference sequence). CDR3 loop: CASSLSPGTPNSPLHF. The CDR3 nucleotides read TGTGCCAGCAGTTTATCGCCCGGGACCCCTAATTCACCCCTCCACTTT.

The V and J genes are TRBV6-1 and TRBJ2-2; D gene unclear. V gave up 3 bases and J gave up 9 bases, with 14 bases separating them. Per the germline V gene, CDR1 is MNHNS and CDR2 is SASEGT. This CDR3 is built from 14 residues. CDR3 bases: TGTGCCAGCAGTGAGGACCCAGCTGTACGGGAGCTGTTTTTT. Protein sequence: CASSEDPAVRELFF.

V usage is TRBV5-1 and J usage is TRBJ2-7, with D tentatively TRBD2 (6 bases). This CDR3 comprises 16 residues. Germline-derived CDR1 and CDR2 are SGHRS and YFSETQ. Trimming shortened V by 0 bases and J by 3 bases, and 16 bases separated the two germline ends. The CDR3 sequence is CASSLGPAGLSYEQYF. As DNA, the CDR3 is TGCGCCAGCAGCTTGGGCCCCGCGGGACTTAGCTACGAGCAGTACTTC. Combining the CDR3 with reference TRBV5-1 and TRBJ2-7 gives the whole variable domain KAGVTQTPRYLIKTRGQQVTLSCSPISGHRSVSWYQQTPGQGLQFLFEYFSETQRNKGNFPGRFSGRQFSNSRSEMNVSTLELGDSALYLCASSLGPAGLSYEQYFGPGTRLTVT.

A few counts support this clone. The chain is built from TRBV2 and TRBJ2-7, with a tentative D call TRBD2 (6 bases). CDR1 SNHLY and CDR2 FYNNEI come from the germline V gene. Trimming shortened V by 8 bases and J by 0 bases, and 11 bases separated the two germline ends. CDR3 length equals 13 residues. This CDR3 is CASGGVFSYEQYF. CDR3 sequence (DNA): TGTGCCAGCGGCGGGGTTTTCTCCTACGAGCAGTACTTC.

The V and J genes are TRBV6-1 and TRBJ2-3; 10 bases are a match to TRBD1. V gave up 6 bases and J gave up 3 bases; unmatched junction bases: 6. The germline V gene has CDR1 MNHNS and CDR2 SASEGT. This CDR3 has 15 amino acids. CDR3 residues: CASSAGQGWTDTQYF. In nucleotides, the CDR3 is TGTGCCAGCAGCGCGGGACAGGGGTGGACAGATACGCAGTATTTT.

V gene TRBV27 combines with J gene TRBJ1-2; D gene unclear. V was shortened by 2 bases and J by 0 bases, with 13 bases between the two germline ends. The CDR3 contains 16 residues. CDR1 is MNHEY and CDR2 is SMNVEV in the germline V gene (reference sequence). The CDR3: CASSLLPPIANYGYTF. DNA of the CDR3: TGTGCCAGCAGTTTACTACCACCGATAGCTAACTATGGCTACACCTTC.

This clone was counted only a few times. The chain joins TRBV2 to TRBJ2-2; TRBD2 matches 14 bases. The V gene end was trimmed by 10 bases and the J gene end by 5 bases; junction bases not matched to a gene: 6. From germline, CDR1 is SNHLY and CDR2 FYNNEI. This CDR3 comprises 15 residues. CDR3 DNA sequence: TGTGCCACCTACGGGACTAGCGGGAGTACCGGGGAGCTGTTTTTT. It encodes CATYGTSGSTGELFF.

The V gene is TRBV9, the J gene TRBJ2-1; weak D call: TRBD2 (6 bases). This CDR3 comprises 15 residues. The V end lost 0 bases, the J end lost 5 bases, and 12 bases lay between the germline ends. The V gene's germline CDR1 is SGDLS and CDR2 YYNGEE. DNA for the CDR3: TGTGCCAGCAGCGTAGGTATTAGCGGCAACAATGAGCAGTTCTTC. Its translation: CASSVGISGNNEQFF.

This clone was detected a few times. The V call is TRBV25-1, the J call TRBJ1-2; 10 bases fit TRBD1. The germline CDR1 and CDR2 sequences are MGHDK and SYGVNS. Losses at the gene ends were 7 bases for V and 6 bases for J; bases not matched to a gene: 5. This CDR3 is 13 amino acids long. CDR3 DNA: TGTGCCAGCACCTTTGGGACAGGGGATGGCTACACCTTC. The encoded protein is CASTFGTGDGYTF.

The chain recombines TRBV10-3 with TRBJ2-3, with 10 nucleotides matching TRBD2. CDR1 and CDR2 (germline): ENHRY, SYGVKD. The CDR3 totals 15 residues. The V and J ends lost 11 bases and 2 bases, in that order; junction bases with no gene match: 10. CDR3 in DNA: TGTGCCGCCAGGACTAGCGGAGCAGACACAGATACGCAGTATTTT. This gives the protein CAARTSGADTDTQYF.

The gene calls are TRBV11-1 and TRBJ2-2; 7 bases agree with TRBD1. CDR3 length equals 14 residues. CDR1 and CDR2 from the germline V gene are SGHAT and FQDESV (reference sequence). V trimming: 5 bases; J trimming: 4 bases; junction bases outside the gene matches: 4. Here the CDR3 DNA reads TGTGCCAGCAGCCCGACAGGGAGCACCGGGGAGCTGTTTTTT. It specifies CASSPTGSTGELFF.

To note about this clone: The junction does not match germline at one end; this may be a read error. The chain recombines TRBV5-6 with TRBJ2-7, with unresolved D. The V gene's germline CDR1 is SGHDT and CDR2 YYEEEE. The CDR3 extends over 18 amino acids. CDR3: CASSRRPPGPVFPYEQYF. DNA of the CDR3: TGTGCCAGCAGCCGCAGACCACCGGGCCCCGTTTTTCCCTATGAGCAGTACTTC.

This chain links TRBV21-1 with TRBJ2-5; the table's D call, TRBD1, was not checked against the DNA. TRBV21-1 is a pseudogene segment. CDR3 length: 14 amino acids. CDR3 coding DNA: TGTGCCGAAAGCACAAGGGGTGGGGAAGAGACCCAGTACTTC. Protein sequence: CAESTRGGEETQYF.

The rearrangement uses TRBV4-1 and TRBJ2-1; D is unresolved. The CDR3 extends over 13 amino acids. V lost 8 bases, J lost 4 bases, and 12 bases lay in between. Germline loops: CDR1 MGHRA, CDR2 YSYEKL. The CDR3 protein is CASSYDPYNEQFF. The CDR3 coding sequence is TGCGCCAGCTCCTATGACCCATACAATGAGCAGTTCTTC.

This clone was seen only a few times. V is TRBV7-2 and J is TRBJ2-7; D might be TRBD1 (6 bases). This CDR3 is 18 amino acids long. Germline V gives CDR1 SGHTA, CDR2 FQGNSA. The V and J ends lost 5 bases and 3 bases respectively, with 26 bases between them. For the CDR3, the DNA is TGTGCCAGCAGCGCCGCCCCTCTTACAGGGTACCGGAACTACGAGCAGTACTTC. Translated: CASSAAPLTGYRNYEQYF.